The 10 T cell receptor beta chains in this list originate from one sample, sequenced in a study of siplizumab effects on memory and regulatory T cells. TCRdb keeps only in-frame clones here, not all; method: immunoSEQ multiplex PCR. In the table there are about 100,000 clones, about 93% of which are singletons. The material sequenced was non-Treg CD4+ T cells sorted from blood. Every receptor here comes from a human donor in good health.

This chain's CDR3 is CASSLLGGASYNEQFF. Written as DNA, the CDR3 is TGTGCCAGCAGTTTGCTGGGGGGCGCTTCGTACAATGAGCAGTTCTTC. V usage is TRBV27 and J usage is TRBJ2-1, with D perhaps given as TRBD1 or TRBD2 (6 bases each). The CDR3 has 16 amino acids. The V gene's germline CDR1 is MNHEY and CDR2 SMNVEV (reference sequence). The V end lost 3 bases, the J end lost 4 bases, and 16 bases lay between the germline ends.

The V call is TRBV19, the J call TRBJ2-7, with 7 bases fitting TRBD2. The CDR3 loop spans 14 amino acids. Germline CDR1 reads LNHDA; CDR2 reads SQIVND (reference sequence). V lost 5 bases and J lost 3; bases outside the gene matches: 7. CDR3 region: CASSSGGSSYEQYF. The CDR3 DNA follows: TGTGCCAGTAGTTCGGGCGGGAGTAGCTACGAGCAGTACTTC.

The gene calls are TRBV28 and TRBJ2-7; D ambiguous. CDR3 size: 16 residues. Trimming stripped 3 bases from V and 2 bases from J, with 17 bases between. Germline V lookup: CDR1 MDHEN, CDR2 SYDVKM. DNA for the CDR3: TGTGCCAGCAGTTTTTTGGTCCCACCTGTTACCTACGAGCAGTACTTC. Translated: CASSFLVPPVTYEQYF.

This chain joins TRBV7-9 and TRBJ1-5; D unresolved. V was cut by 5 bases and J by 7 bases, with 12 bases left in between. The CDR3 has 13 residues. Germline assignment: CDR1 SEHNR and CDR2 FQNEAQ (reference sequence). CDR3 DNA: TGTGCCAGCAGCCATGAGAGTTGGCAGCCCCAGCATTTT. Its translation is CASSHESWQPQHF.

In regard to this clone: The junction shows a germline mismatch at one end, possibly a read error. V and J are TRBV28 and TRBJ1-5; possible D gene TRBD1, 6 bases. Germline values: CDR1 MDHEN, CDR2 SYDVKM. The CDR3 has 12 residues. This chain's CDR3 is CASGGADQAQHF. As DNA, the CDR3 is TGTGCCAGCGGGGGGGCCGATCAGGCCCAGCATTTT.

The chain uses TRBV27 and TRBJ2-7; 10 bases agree with TRBD2. From germline, CDR1 is MNHEY and CDR2 SMNVEV (reference sequence). This CDR3 region has 13 residues. J was trimmed by 12 bases and V by 7 bases; bases with no gene match: 12. Here the CDR3 DNA reads TGTGCCAGCACACACAAGCGGGGGGGAGTGCCGTACTTC. It is translated as CASTHKRGGVPYF.

The J gene is TRBJ2-5, the V gene TRBV7-9, with D perhaps being TRBD1 or TRBD2 (5 bases each). The CDR3 loop spans 14 amino acids. With 2 bases removed from V and 4 bases from J, the gap between germline ends came to 11 bases. Germline CDR1 and CDR2: SEHNR and FQNEAQ (reference sequence). The CDR3 nucleotides are TGTGCCAGCAGCTTAAGAGCCGGGGCAGAGACCCAGTACTTC. This translates into CASSLRAGAETQYF.

The chain combines TRBV5-8 with TRBJ2-7; TRBD1 aligns across 9 bases. CDR1 is SGHTS, CDR2 YDEGEE, per germline. CDR3 length: 15 amino acids. The V segment lost 5 bases and the J segment 6 bases; nucleotides outside the gene matches: 12. This CDR3 reads CASRLGTGLPAEQYF. In nucleotides, the CDR3 is TGTGCCAGCAGGCTAGGGACAGGGCTTCCCGCCGAGCAGTACTTC.

Comments on this clone: Different DNA sequences within this sample yield the same CDR3. V gene TRBV6-5 combines with J gene TRBJ1-1; no firm D call. The germline gives CDR1 MNHEY, CDR2 SVGAGI. The length of the CDR3 is 13 residues. V lost 5 bases, J lost 1 base, and 8 bases lay in between. CDR3 sequence reads: CASSRTANTEAFF. CDR3 bases: TGTGCCAGCAGTCGCACAGCGAACACTGAAGCTTTCTTT.

The CDR3 region has the DNA TGTGCCAGCAGTCAAATAGTGGAGACCCAGTACTTC. Protein product: CASSQIVETQYF. The V call is TRBV2, the J call TRBJ2-5; D not certain. CDR3 length equals 12 residues. Trimming pared 5 bases from V and 5 bases from J, leaving 9 bases between. The germline V gene encodes CDR1 SNHLY and CDR2 FYNNEI.